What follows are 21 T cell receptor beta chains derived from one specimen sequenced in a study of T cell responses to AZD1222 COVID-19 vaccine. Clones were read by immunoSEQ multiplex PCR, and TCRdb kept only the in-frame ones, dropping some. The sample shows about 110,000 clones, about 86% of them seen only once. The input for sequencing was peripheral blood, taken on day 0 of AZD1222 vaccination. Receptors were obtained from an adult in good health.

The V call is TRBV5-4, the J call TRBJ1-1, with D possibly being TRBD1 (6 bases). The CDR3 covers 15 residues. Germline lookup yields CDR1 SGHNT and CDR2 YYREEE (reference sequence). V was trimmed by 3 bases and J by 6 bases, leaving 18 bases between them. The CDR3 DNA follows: TGTGCCAGCAGCTGGGGGGGGCTGGGCCGTCCTGAAGCTTTCTTT. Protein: CASSWGGLGRPEAFF.

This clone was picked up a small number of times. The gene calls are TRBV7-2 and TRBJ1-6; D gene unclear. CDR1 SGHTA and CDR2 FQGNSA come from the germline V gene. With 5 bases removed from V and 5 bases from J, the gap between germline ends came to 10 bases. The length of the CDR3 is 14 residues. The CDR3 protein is CASSLRTDNSPLHF. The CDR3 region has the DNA TGTGCCAGCAGCCTTCGGACCGATAATTCACCCCTCCACTTT.

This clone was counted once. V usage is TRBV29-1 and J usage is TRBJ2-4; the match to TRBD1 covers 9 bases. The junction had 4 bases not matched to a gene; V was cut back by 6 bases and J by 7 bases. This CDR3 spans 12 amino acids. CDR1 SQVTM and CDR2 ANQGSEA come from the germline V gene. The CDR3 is CSVLGQGNIQYF. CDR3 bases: TGCAGCGTCCTTGGACAGGGGAACATTCAGTACTTC.

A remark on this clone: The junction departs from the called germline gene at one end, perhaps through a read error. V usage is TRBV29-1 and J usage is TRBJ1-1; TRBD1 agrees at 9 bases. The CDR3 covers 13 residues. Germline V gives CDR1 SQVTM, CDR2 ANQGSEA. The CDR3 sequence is CSVEGDRATEAFF. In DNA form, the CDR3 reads TGCAGCGTCGAAGGGGACAGGGCCACTGAAGCTTTCTTT.

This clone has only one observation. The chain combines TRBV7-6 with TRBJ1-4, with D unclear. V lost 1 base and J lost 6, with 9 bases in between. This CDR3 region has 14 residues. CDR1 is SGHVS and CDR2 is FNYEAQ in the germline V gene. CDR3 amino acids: CASSLDHGDEKLFF. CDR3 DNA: TGTGCCAGCAGCTTAGACCACGGAGATGAAAAACTGTTTTTT.

The CDR3 spells CASSLAVNTEAFF. CDR3 coding DNA: TGCGCCAGCAGCTTGGCTGTGAACACTGAAGCTTTCTTT. The rearrangement uses TRBV5-1 and TRBJ1-1; D remains ambiguous. V lost 0 bases and J 0 bases, leaving 3 bases between the germline ends. Germline assignment: CDR1 SGHRS and CDR2 YFSETQ. The CDR3 is made up of 13 amino acids. Complete variable domain (other parts from reference TRBV5-1 and TRBJ1-1): KAGVTQTPRYLIKTRGQQVTLSCSPISGHRSVSWYQQTPGQGLQFLFEYFSETQRNKGNFPGRFSGRQFSNSRSEMNVSTLELGDSALYLCASSLAVNTEAFFGQGTRLTVV.

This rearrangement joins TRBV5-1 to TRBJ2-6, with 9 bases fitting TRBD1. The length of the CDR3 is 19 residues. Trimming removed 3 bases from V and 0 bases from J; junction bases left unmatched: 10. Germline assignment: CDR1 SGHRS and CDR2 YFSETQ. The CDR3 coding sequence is TGCGCCAGCAGCTCGCGGACAGGGGAGACCCTCTCTGGGGCCAACGTCCTGACTTTC. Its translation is CASSSRTGETLSGANVLTF.

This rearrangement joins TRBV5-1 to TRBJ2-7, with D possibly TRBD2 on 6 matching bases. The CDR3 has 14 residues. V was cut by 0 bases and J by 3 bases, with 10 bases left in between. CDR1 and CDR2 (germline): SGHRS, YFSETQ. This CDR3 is CASSLAMGGYEQYF. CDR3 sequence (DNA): TGCGCCAGCAGCTTGGCCATGGGGGGCTACGAGCAGTACTTC.

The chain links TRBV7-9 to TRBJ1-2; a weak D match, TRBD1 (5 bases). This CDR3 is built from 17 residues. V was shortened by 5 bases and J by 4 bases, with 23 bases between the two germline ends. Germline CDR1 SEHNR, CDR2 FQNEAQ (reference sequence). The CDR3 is CASSTLRLGEQTYGYTF. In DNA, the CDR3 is TGTGCCAGCAGCACCCTTCGGTTGGGGGAGCAGACCTATGGCTACACCTTC. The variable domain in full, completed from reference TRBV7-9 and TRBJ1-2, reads DTGVSQNPRHKITKRGQNVTFRCDPISEHNRLYWYRQTLGQGPEFLTYFQNEAQLEKSRLLSDRFSAERPKGSFSTLEIQRTEQGDSAMYLCASSTLRLGEQTYGYTFGSGTRLTVV.

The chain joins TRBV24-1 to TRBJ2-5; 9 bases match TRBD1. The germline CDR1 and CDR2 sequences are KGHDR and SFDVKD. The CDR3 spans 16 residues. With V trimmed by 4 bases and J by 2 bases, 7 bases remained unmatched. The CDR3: CATSDPGTGKQETQYF. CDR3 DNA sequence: TGTGCCACCAGTGACCCAGGGACAGGGAAACAAGAGACCCAGTACTTC.

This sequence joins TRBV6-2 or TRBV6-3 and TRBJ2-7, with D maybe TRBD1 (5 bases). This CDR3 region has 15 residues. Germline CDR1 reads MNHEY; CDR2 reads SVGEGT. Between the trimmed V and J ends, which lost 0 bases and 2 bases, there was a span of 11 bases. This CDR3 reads CASSYSSQGTYEQYF. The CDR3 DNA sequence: TGTGCCAGCAGTTACTCGAGTCAGGGTACCTACGAGCAGTACTTC.

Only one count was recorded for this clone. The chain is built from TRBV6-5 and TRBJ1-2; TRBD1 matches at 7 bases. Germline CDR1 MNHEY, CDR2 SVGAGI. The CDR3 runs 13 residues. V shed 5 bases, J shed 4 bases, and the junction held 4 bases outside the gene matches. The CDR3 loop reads CASSTGVGYGYTF. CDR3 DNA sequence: TGTGCCAGCAGTACAGGGGTCGGCTATGGCTACACCTTC.

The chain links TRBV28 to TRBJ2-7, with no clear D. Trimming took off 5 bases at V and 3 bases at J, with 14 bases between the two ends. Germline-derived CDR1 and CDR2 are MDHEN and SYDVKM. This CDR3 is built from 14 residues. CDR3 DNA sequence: TGTGCCAGCAGTGTGACGGGCCTCTTCTACGAGCAGTACTTC. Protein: CASSVTGLFYEQYF.

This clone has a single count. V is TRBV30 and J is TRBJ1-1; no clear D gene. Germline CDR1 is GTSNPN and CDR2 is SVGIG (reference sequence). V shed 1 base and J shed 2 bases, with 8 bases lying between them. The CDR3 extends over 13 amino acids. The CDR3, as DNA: TGTGCCTGGAGTGAGCGGAGAAACACTGAAGCTTTCTTT. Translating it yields CAWSERRNTEAFF.

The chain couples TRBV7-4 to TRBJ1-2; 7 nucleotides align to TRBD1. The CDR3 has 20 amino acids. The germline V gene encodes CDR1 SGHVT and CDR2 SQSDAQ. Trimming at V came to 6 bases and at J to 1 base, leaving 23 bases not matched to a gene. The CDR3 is CASRCGTAFDRNSNNYGYTF. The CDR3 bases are TGTGCCAGCAGGTGTGGGACAGCCTTCGACAGAAACTCCAATAACTATGGCTACACCTTC.

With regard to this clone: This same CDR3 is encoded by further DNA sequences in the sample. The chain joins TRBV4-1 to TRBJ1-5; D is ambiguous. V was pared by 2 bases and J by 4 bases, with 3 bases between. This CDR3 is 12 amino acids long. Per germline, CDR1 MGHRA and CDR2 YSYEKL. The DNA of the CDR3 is TGCGCCAGCAGCCAAAATAATCAGCCCCAGCATTTT. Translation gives CASSQNNQPQHF.

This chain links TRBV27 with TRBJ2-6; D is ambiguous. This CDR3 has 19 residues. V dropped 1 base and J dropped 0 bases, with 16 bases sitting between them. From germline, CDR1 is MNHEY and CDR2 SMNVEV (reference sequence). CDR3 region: CASSLYLDQVISGANVLTF. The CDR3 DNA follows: TGTGCCAGCAGTTTATATCTGGATCAGGTGATCTCTGGGGCCAACGTCCTGACTTTC.

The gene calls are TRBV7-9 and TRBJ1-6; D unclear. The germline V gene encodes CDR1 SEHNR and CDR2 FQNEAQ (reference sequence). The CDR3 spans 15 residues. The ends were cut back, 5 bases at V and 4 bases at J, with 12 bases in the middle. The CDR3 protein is CASSPGGGYNSPLHF. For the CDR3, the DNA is TGTGCCAGCAGCCCAGGCGGAGGGTATAATTCACCCCTCCACTTT.

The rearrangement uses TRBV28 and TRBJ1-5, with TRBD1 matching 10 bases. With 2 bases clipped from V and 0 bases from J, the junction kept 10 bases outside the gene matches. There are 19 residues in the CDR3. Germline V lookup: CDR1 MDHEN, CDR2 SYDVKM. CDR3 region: CASSLIDRGRVYSNQPQHF. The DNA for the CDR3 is TGTGCCAGCAGTTTAATAGACAGGGGGCGGGTGTATAGCAATCAGCCCCAGCATTTT.

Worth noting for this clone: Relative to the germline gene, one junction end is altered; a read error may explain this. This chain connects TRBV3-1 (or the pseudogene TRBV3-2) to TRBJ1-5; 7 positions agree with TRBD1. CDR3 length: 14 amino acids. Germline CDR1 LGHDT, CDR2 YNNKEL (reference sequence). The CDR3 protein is CASSEDRGNQPQHF. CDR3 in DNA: TGTGCCAGCAGCGAAGACAGGGGCAATCAGCCCCAGCATTTT.

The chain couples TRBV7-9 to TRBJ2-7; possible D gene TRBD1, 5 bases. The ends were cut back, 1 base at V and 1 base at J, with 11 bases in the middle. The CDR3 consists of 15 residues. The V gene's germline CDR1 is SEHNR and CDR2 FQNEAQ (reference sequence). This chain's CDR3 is CASSLGQGLSYEQYF. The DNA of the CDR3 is TGTGCCAGCAGCTTAGGTCAGGGTTTATCCTACGAGCAGTACTTC.